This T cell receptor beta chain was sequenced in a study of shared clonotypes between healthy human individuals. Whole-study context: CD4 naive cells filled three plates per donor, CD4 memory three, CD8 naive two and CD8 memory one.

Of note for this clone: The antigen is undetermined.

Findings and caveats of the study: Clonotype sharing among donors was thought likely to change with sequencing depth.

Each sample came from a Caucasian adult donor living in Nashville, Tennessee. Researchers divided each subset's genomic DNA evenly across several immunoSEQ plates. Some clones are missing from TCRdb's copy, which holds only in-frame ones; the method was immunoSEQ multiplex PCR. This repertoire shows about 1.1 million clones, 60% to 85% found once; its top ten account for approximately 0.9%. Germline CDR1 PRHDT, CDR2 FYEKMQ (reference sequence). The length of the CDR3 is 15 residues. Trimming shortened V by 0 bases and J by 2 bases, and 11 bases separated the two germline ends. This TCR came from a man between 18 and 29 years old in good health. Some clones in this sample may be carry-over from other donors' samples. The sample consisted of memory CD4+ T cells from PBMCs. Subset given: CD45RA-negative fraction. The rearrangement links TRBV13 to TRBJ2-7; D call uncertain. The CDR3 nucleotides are TGTGCCAGCAGCTTAGGCCGTGGGGTCCCCTACGAGCAGTACTTC. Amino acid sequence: CASSLGRGVPYEQYF.